The subject of this entry is one T cell receptor beta chain. Its antigen remains unknown. This specimen comes from a study of T cells in tuberculosis. Study context: This South African cohort compared adolescents with or without latent tuberculosis against adults with active tuberculosis. Study-wide points: Shorter CDR3-alpha in active tuberculosis partly drove smaller distances.

Profiling relied on immunoSEQ multiplex PCR, and the TCRdb table lists in-frame clones only, not all of them. The sample comprises roughly 40,000 clones, about 96% of which are singletons, and around 3.3% rests with the top ten. The germline gives CDR1 SGDLS, CDR2 YYNGEE. The CDR3 spans 20 residues. Losses at the gene ends were 0 bases for V and 7 bases for J; bases not matched to a gene: 19. Sample: PBMCs. The chain links TRBV9 to TRBJ2-1; 10 bases are shared with TRBD1. The receptor comes from a donor aged 10-30 years with latent tuberculosis or without tuberculosis infection. In DNA form, the CDR3 reads TGTGCCAGCAGCGTAGAGTCCGGGACAGGGGTCCCTAATTTGGGAAATGAGCAGTTCTTC. Protein: CASSVESGTGVPNLGNEQFF.